This TCR beta chain was retrieved from a study of response to subunit inactivated influenza vaccine (dated 2018 in TCRdb). For context, the study as a whole: Deep quantitative T cell receptor repertoire profiling was used in the study to track responses to a trivalent subunit inactivated influenza vaccine.

Study-wide conclusions, independent of this receptor: The authors suggested that each seasonal influenza vaccination may recruit only a limited number of new T cells.

This clonotype was found a few times. The antigen this receptor binds is unknown. Base quality data are lacking; no much larger clone is found one base away. The germline V gene gives CDR1 as MNHNS and CDR2 as SASEGT. Its CDR3 holds 16 amino acids, cysteine through phenylalanine. CDR3 DNA is the only sequence kept; it has 48 bases, read in frame from the first base. V trim: 6 bases; J trim: 1 base; unmatched bases: 6. Library prep was done by RT-PCR. Sequencing took place on an Illumina HiSeq 2500. Clones were called with MiXCR by TCRdb after fastp trimmed the public reads at Q25, and only in-frame beta chains were retained. When rows share a CDR3 protein, they turn into one entry using the most common DNA and genes. Across this sample there are more than 400,000 distinct CDR3 sequences, with 6% to 9% seen only once. The biggest ten clones account for 13% of the sample.

Sequencing was performed on PBMCs from blood, taken around 25 months after vaccination. Recombination joined TRBV6-1 with TRBJ1-1, with 12 junctional bases fitting TRBD1. This sequence was found in a man aged 45 to 70 who received an inactivated influenza vaccine. Donor details come from another sample of the same person, matched by shared clones. The bases read TGTGCCAGCAGCGGGACAGGGGGCCCGCAGAACACTGAAGCTTTCTTT. It translates to CASSGTGGPQNTEAFF.